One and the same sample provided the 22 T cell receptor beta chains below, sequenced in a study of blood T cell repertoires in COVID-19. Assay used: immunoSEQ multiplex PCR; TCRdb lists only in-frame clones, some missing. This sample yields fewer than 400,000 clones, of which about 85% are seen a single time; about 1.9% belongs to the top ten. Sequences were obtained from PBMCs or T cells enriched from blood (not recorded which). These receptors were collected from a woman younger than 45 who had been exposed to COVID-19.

This CDR3 is CASSYSKEQAGGRETQYF. CDR3 sequence (DNA): TGTGCCAGCAGTTACTCGAAAGAACAAGCGGGGGGCCGAGAGACCCAGTACTTC. The J gene is TRBJ2-5, the V gene TRBV6-2 or TRBV6-3; 9 bases agree with TRBD2. V shed 0 bases, J shed 4 bases, and the junction held 12 bases outside the gene matches. The CDR3 runs 18 residues. Germline V lookup: CDR1 MNHEY, CDR2 SVGEGT.

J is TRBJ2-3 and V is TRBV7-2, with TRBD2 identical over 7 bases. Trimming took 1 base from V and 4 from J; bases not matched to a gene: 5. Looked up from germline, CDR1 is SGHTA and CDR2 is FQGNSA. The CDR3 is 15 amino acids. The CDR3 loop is CASSLVGGRPDTQYF. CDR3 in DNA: TGTGCCAGCAGCTTAGTTGGCGGGAGACCAGATACGCAGTATTTT.

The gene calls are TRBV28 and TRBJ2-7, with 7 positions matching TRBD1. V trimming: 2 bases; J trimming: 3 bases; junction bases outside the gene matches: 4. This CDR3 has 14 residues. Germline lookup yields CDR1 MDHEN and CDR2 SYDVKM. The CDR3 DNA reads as TGTGCCAGCAGTTTAGACAGGGCCCTCTACGAGCAGTACTTC. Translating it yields CASSLDRALYEQYF.

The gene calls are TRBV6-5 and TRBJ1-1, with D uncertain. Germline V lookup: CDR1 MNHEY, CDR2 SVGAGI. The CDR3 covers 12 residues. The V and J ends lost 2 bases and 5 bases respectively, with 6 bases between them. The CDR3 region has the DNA TGTGCCAGCAGTTACCCCAGGACTGAAGCTTTCTTT. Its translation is CASSYPRTEAFF.

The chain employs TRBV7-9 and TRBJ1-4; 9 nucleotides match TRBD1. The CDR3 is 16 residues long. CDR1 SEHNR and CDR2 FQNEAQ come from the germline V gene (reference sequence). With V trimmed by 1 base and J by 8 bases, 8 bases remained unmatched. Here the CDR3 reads CASSLGPGQGIEKLFF. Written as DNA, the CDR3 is TGTGCCAGCAGCTTAGGACCCGGACAGGGGATCGAAAAACTGTTTTTT.

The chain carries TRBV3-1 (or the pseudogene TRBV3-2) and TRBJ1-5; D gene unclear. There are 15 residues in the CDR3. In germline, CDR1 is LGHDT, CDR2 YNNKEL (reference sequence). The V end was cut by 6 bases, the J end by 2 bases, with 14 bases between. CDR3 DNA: TGTGCCAGCAGTTCCTCAGGTTCGGGCAATCAGCCCCAGCATTTT. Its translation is CASSSSGSGNQPQHF.

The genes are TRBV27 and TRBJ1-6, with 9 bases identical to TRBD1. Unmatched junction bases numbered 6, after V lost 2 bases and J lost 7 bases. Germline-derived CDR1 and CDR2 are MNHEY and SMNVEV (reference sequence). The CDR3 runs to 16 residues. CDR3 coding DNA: TGTGCCAGCAGTTTAAAAAGACAGGGGGAGAATTCACCCCTCCACTTT. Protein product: CASSLKRQGENSPLHF.

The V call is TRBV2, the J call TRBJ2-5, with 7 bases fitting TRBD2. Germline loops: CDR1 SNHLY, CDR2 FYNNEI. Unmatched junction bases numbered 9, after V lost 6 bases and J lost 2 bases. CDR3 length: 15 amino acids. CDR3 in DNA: TGTGCCAGCAGCGCAGCGGGAACTCCGCAAGAGACCCAGTACTTC. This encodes CASSAAGTPQETQYF.

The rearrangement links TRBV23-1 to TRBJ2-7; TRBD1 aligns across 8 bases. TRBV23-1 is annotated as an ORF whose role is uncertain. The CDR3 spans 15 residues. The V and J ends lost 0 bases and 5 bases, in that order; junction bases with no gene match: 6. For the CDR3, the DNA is TGCGCCAGCAGTCAATCAAGGGACAGGACGAACGAGCAGTACTTC. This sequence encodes CASSQSRDRTNEQYF.

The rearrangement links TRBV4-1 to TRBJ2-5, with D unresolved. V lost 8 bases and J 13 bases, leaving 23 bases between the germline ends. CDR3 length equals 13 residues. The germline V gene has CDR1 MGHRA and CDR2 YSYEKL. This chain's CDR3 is CASGATAREARYF. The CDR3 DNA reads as TGCGCCAGCGGAGCGACTGCCCGAGAGGCGCGGTACTTC.

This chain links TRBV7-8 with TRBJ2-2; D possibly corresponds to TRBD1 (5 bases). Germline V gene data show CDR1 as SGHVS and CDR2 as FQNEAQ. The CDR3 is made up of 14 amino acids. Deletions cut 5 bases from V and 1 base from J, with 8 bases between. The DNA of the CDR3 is TGTGCCAGCAGCCCTACAGGGAACACCGGGGAGCTGTTTTTT. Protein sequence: CASSPTGNTGELFF.

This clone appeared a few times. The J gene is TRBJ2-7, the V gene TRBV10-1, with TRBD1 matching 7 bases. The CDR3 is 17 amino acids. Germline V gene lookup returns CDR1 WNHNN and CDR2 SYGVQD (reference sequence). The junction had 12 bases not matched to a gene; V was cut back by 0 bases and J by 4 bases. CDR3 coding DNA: TGCGCCAGCAGTGAGTCGCAAACTCCGGGACAGAATTACGAGCAGTACTTC. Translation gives CASSESQTPGQNYEQYF.

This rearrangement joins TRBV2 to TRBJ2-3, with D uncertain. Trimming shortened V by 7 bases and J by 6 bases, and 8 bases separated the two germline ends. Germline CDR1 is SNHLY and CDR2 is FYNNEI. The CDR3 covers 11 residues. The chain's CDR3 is CASKELDTQYF. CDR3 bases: TGTGCCAGCAAGGAGCTGGATACGCAGTATTTT.

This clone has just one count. The CDR3 protein is CASTITGGIGGYTF. CDR3 DNA: TGTGCCAGCACCATAACAGGGGGAATTGGTGGCTACACCTTC. The V gene is TRBV6-5, the J gene TRBJ1-2, with 8 bases lining up with TRBD1. Germline V lookup: CDR1 MNHEY, CDR2 SVGAGI. The V segment lost 7 bases and the J segment 7 bases; nucleotides outside the gene matches: 11. The CDR3 extends over 14 amino acids.

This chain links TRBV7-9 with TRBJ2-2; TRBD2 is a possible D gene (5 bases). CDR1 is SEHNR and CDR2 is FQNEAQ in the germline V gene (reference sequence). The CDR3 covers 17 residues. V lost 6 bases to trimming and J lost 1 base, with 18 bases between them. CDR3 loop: CASSPGGRSMNTGELFF. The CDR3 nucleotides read TGTGCCAGCAGTCCTGGCGGGCGCTCGATGAACACCGGGGAGCTGTTTTTT. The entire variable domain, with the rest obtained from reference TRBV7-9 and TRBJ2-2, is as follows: DTGVSQNPRHKITKRGQNVTFRCDPISEHNRLYWYRQTLGQGPEFLTYFQNEAQLEKSRLLSDRFSAERPKGSFSTLEIQRTEQGDSAMYLCASSPGGRSMNTGELFFGEGSRLTVL.

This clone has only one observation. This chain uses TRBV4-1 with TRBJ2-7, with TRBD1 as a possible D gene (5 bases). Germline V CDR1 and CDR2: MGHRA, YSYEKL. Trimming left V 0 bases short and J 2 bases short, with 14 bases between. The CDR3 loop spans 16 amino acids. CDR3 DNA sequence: TGCGCCAGCAGCCAAGATTTTTATCAGGGCACCTACGAGCAGTACTTC. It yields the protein CASSQDFYQGTYEQYF.

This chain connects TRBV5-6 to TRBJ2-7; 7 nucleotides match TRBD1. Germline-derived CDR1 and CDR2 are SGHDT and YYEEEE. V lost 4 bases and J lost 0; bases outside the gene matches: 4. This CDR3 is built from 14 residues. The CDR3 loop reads CASSRYRGSYEQYF. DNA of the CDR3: TGTGCCAGCAGCCGATACAGGGGCTCCTACGAGCAGTACTTC. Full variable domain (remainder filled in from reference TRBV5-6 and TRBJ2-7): DAGVTQSPTHLIKTRGQQVTLRCSPKSGHDTVSWYQQALGQGPQFIFQYYEEEERQRGNFPDRFSGHQFPNYSSELNVNALLLGDSALYLCASSRYRGSYEQYFGPGTRLTVT.

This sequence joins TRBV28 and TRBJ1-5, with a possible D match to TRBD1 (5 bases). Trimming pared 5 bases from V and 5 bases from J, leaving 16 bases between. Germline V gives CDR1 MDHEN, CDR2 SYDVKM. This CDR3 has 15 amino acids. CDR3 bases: TGTGCCAGCAGTCCTGATCGAACAGGCCATCAGCCCCAGCATTTT. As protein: CASSPDRTGHQPQHF.

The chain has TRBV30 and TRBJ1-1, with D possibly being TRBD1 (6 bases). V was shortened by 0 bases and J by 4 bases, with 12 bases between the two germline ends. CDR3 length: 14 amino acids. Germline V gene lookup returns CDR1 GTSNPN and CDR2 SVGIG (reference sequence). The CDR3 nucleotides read TGTGCCTGGAGTGTCCTGGGGGCCCCCACTGAAGCTTTCTTT. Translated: CAWSVLGAPTEAFF.

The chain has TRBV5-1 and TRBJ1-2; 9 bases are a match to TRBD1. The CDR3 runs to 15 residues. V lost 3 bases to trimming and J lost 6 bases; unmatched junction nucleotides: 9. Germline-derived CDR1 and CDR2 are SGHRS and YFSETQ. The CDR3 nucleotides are TGCGCCAGCAGCTCAGAGGGACAGGGATTGAATGGCTACACCTTC. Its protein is CASSSEGQGLNGYTF.

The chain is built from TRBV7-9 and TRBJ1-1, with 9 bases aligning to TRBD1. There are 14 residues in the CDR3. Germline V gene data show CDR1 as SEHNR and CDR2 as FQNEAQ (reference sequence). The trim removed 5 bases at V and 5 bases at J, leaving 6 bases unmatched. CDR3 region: CASSTPTGGTEAFF. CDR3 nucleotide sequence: TGTGCCAGCAGCACTCCGACAGGGGGAACTGAAGCTTTCTTT.

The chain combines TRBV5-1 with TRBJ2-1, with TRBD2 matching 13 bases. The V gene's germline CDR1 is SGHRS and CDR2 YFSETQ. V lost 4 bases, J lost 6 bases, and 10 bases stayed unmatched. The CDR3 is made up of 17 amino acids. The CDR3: CASSQSVGLAGVNEQFF. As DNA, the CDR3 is TGCGCCAGCAGCCAAAGCGTAGGACTAGCGGGAGTCAATGAGCAGTTCTTC.